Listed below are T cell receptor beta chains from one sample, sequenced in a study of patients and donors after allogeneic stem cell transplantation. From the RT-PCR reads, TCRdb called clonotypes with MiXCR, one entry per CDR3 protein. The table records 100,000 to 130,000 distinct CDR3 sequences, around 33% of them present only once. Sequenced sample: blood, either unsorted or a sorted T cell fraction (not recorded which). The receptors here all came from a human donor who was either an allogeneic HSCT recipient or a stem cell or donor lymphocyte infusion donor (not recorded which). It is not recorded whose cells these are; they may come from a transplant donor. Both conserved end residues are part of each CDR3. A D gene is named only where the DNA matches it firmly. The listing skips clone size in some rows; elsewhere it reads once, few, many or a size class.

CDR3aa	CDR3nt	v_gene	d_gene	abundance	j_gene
CASSPSGHSSEQYF	TGTGCCAGCTCACCTTCGGGACACTCCTCCGAGCAGTACTTC	TRBV18	NA	NA	TRBJ2-7
CASRDRGRYIQYF	TGTGCCAGCAGGGACAGGGGGCGATACATTCAGTACTTC	TRBV6-5	TRBD1	NA	TRBJ2-4
CASRADLSTDTQYF	TGTGCCAGCAGAGCGGACCTAAGCACAGATACGCAGTATTTT	TRBV6-4	NA	few	TRBJ2-3
CASSFRLTGRTEAFF	TGTGCCAGCAGTTTTAGGTTGACAGGGCGAACTGAAGCTTTCTTT	TRBV28	TRBD1	NA	TRBJ1-1
CSVVGNAYNDQFF	TGCAGCGTTGTGGGGAACGCCTACAATGATCAGTTCTTC	TRBV29-1	NA	NA	TRBJ2-1
CASSHTGGAFF	TGCGCCAGCAGCCACACCGGGGGAGCTTTCTTT	TRBV4-1	NA	few	TRBJ1-1
CASTQSYEQYF	TGTGCCAGCACGCAATCTTACGAGCAGTACTTC	TRBV2	NA	NA	TRBJ2-7
CSVALTMLEAFF	TGCAGCGTTGCCTTGACAATGCTTGAAGCTTTCTTT	TRBV29-1	NA	many	TRBJ1-1
CASSVGRGTEAFF	TGTGCCAGCAGCGTAGGCAGGGGCACTGAAGCTTTCTTT	TRBV9	NA	few	TRBJ1-1
CATSDFADSGTDTQYF	TGTGCCACCAGTGATTTCGCGGATAGCGGCACAGATACGCAGTATTTT	TRBV24-1	NA	NA	TRBJ2-3
CASSDTDTQYF	TGTGCCAGCAGTGACACAGATACGCAGTATTTT	TRBV12-3/TRBV12-4	NA	NA	TRBJ2-3
CASSWLAGVINEQFF	TGTGCCAGCAGCTGGCTAGCGGGAGTGATTAATGAGCAGTTCTTC	TRBV11-2	TRBD2	NA	TRBJ2-1
CSARDASGELFF	TGCAGTGCTAGAGATGCGTCCGGGGAGCTGTTTTTT	TRBV20-1	NA	NA	TRBJ2-2
CASRGQGGQPQHF	TGTGCCAGCCGCGGACAGGGAGGTCAGCCCCAGCATTTT	TRBV6-2/TRBV6-3	TRBD1	NA	TRBJ1-5
CASSQTAASTDTQYF	TGTGCCAGCTCGCAGACTGCAGCTAGCACAGATACGCAGTATTTT	TRBV18	NA	once	TRBJ2-3
CASSRQLIASYEQYF	TGTGCCAGCAGTCGTCAACTTATAGCCTCCTACGAGCAGTACTTC	TRBV28	NA	NA	TRBJ2-7
CAISDPGEAGSPLHF	TGTGCCATCAGTGACCCGGGGGAAGCAGGCTCACCCCTCCACTTT	TRBV10-3	NA	NA	TRBJ1-6
CATSGTGANVLTF	TGTGCCACCAGTGGTACTGGGGCCAACGTCCTGACTTTC	TRBV24-1	NA	NA	TRBJ2-6
CSVKTSGWYNEQFF	TGCAGCGTTAAAACTAGCGGGTGGTACAATGAGCAGTTCTTC	TRBV29-1	TRBD2	few	TRBJ2-1
CASSQDPAGGYEQYF	TGCGCCAGCAGCCAAGACCCCGCCGGGGGCTACGAGCAGTACTTC	TRBV4-3	NA	NA	TRBJ2-7
CASSRRYNEQFF	TGTGCCAGCAGTAGGCGATACAATGAGCAGTTCTTC	TRBV27	NA	NA	TRBJ2-1
CASSPQRGGADTQYF	TGCGCCAGCAGCCCACAGCGGGGGGGCGCAGATACGCAGTATTTT	TRBV5-1	TRBD2	many	TRBJ2-3
CASRAGGYEQYF	TGTGCCAGCAGAGCGGGGGGCTACGAGCAGTACTTC	TRBV28	TRBD2	NA	TRBJ2-7
CASSQNRDRALFPQFF	TGCGCCAGCAGCCAAAACCGGGACAGGGCCTTATTTCCGCAGTTCTTC	TRBV4-3	TRBD1	NA	TRBJ2-1
CATSRGRDRGDGYTF	TGTGCCACCAGCAGAGGCCGGGACAGGGGGGATGGCTACACCTTC	TRBV15	TRBD1	NA	TRBJ1-2
CASSSGKNTEAFF	TGCGCCAGCAGCTCGGGGAAGAACACTGAAGCTTTCTTT	TRBV5-1	NA	NA	TRBJ1-1
CASSSGPGEGEKLFF	TGCGCCAGCAGCTCAGGACCAGGGGAAGGTGAAAAACTGTTTTTT	TRBV5-1	NA	few	TRBJ1-4